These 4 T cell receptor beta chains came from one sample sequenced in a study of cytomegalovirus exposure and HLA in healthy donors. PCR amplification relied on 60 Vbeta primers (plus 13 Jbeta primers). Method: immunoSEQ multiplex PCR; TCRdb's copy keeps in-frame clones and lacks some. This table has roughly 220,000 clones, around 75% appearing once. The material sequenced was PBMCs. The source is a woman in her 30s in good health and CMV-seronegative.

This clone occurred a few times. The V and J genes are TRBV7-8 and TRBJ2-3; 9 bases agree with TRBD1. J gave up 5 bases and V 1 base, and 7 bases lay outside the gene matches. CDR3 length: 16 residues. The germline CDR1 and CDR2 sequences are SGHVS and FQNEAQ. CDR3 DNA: TGTGCCAGCAGCTTAGTCACCGGGACAGGGAAAGATACGCAGTATTTT. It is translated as CASSLVTGTGKDTQYF.

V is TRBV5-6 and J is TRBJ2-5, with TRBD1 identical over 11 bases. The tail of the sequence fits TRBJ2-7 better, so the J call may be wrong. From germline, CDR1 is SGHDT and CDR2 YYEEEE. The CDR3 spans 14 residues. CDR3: CASSWDRGSYEQYF. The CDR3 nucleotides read TGTGCCAGCAGTTGGGACAGGGGGTCCTACGAGCAGTACTTC.

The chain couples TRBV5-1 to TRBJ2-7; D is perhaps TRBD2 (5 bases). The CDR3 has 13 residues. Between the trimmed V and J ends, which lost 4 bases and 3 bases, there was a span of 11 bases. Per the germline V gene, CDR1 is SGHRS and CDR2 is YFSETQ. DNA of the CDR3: TGCGCCAGCAGCCCTTCCCGGGACTACGAGCAGTACTTC. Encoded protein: CASSPSRDYEQYF.

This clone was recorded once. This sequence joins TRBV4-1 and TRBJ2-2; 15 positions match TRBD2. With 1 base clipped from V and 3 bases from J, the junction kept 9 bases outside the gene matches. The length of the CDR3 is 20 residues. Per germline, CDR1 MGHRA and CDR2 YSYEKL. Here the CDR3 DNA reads TGCGCCAGCAGCCAAGGCAGTGGACTAGCGGGGGGGCGCGACACCGGGGAGCTGTTTTTT. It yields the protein CASSQGSGLAGGRDTGELFF.